Here is one TCR beta chain with its context. The entry originates in a study of blood T cell repertoires in COVID-19. The wider study: Acute-phase and convalescent COVID-19 samples originated in the United States, Italy and Spain.

In the source study's methods: Estimates of nucleated cell counts were drawn from the amplification of reference gene primers. The repertoire was sequenced with immunoSEQ multiplex PCR; TCRdb's copy has only in-frame clones and lacks some. The D gene and trimming were derived from the DNA, and the V and J assignments and clone size from that table. Of 110,000 to 150,000 clones in the sample, 84% were seen once. Trimming at V came to 2 bases and at J to 5 bases, leaving 11 bases not matched to a gene. The CDR3 contains 17 residues. Germline loops: CDR1 PRHDT, CDR2 FYEKMQ (reference sequence). This chain uses TRBV13 with TRBJ2-5, with TRBD1 matching 10 bases. This clonotype was sampled from a man between 60 and 75 years old with active or convalescent COVID-19. Sequencing was done on a sample of peripheral blood. DNA of the CDR3: TGTGCCAGCAGCTTATCTTGGACAGGGGGTTTAGCGGAGACCCAGTACTTC. Translated: CASSLSWTGGLAETQYF.